Listed below are T cell receptor beta chains from one sample, sequenced in a study of CXCR3-negative and CXCR3-positive naive CD8 T cells. TCRdb re-called the 5' RACE reads and catalogs CDR3 proteins one per entry, DNA excluded. Here the sample table reports about 45,000 distinct CDR3 sequences. The sequenced material came from naive CXCR3- CD8+ T cells from blood. Receptors originate from a human donor in good health. Some clones in this sample may be carry-over from other donors' samples. The CDR3 runs from the conserved cysteine through the conserved F or W. Fields, in order: V gene, J gene, CDR3 protein.

>TRBV14|TRBJ1-1
CASSKGQGFTEAFF
>TRBV28|TRBJ2-5
CASSPTRAGAETQYF
>TRBV29-1|TRBJ1-1
CSVDRGLEAFF
>TRBV27|TRBJ1-2
CASSSPHSSRSYGYTF
>TRBV7-8|TRBJ2-7
CASSPQSGTRRGYEQYF
>TRBV7-9|TRBJ2-7
CASSFQGAQRSYEQYF
>TRBV5-1|TRBJ2-6
CASSPTGVSGANVLTF
>TRBV12-3/TRBV12-4|TRBJ2-1
CASSLGTSSYNEEFF
>TRBV20-1|TRBJ2-7
CSARDPGGGAPYEQYF
>TRBV12-3/TRBV12-4|TRBJ2-4
CASSGQDNIQYF
>TRBV7-7|TRBJ1-1
CASSSWTGGGNTEAFF
>TRBV5-1|TRBJ2-7
CASSIRLSSYEQYF
>TRBV4-3|TRBJ2-1
CASSAYGGNEQFF
>TRBV18|TRBJ2-1
CASSPPVSGRFNEQFF